Reported below is one T cell receptor beta chain. A multiplex PCR was run with 60 Vbeta primers and 13 Jbeta primers. The data were produced by immunoSEQ multiplex PCR, yet TCRdb's version contains in-frame clones alone and is incomplete. This sample's table has around 97,000 clones. The sample belongs to a study of cytomegalovirus exposure and HLA in healthy donors. Sequenced input: PBMCs. The receptor's source is a man in his forties in good health and CMV-seronegative.

This CDR3 reads CASSRETGADIYGYTF. DNA for the CDR3: TGTGCCAGCAGCCGAGAGACAGGGGCCGATATCTATGGCTACACCTTC. The gene calls are TRBV4-2 and TRBJ1-2, with 8 bases fitting TRBD1. The CDR3 is 16 residues long. CDR1 is LGHNA and CDR2 is YNFKEQ in the germline V gene. After removal of 4 bases from V and 4 bases from J, the junction contained 11 bases not matched to a gene.